This TCR beta chain was recorded in a study of T cells in Graves' hyperthyroidism and ophthalmopathy. Study-level findings and limits: Blood held most thyroid clonotypes expanded above 0.001 frequency.

V was trimmed by 5 bases and J by 4 bases, leaving 9 bases between them. Germline values: CDR1 SGHTA, CDR2 FQGNSA. The CDR3 covers 12 residues. In this sample, this clonotype turned up many times. Its antigen is not known. RNA transcripts served as the template for amplifying TCR beta CDR3 regions. The HTBI primer set was used in a first-round RT-PCR of the TCR CDR3. TCRdb itself ran the multiplex PCR reads through MiXCR, one entry per CDR3 protein. The sample holds 500,000 to 750,000 distinct CDR3 sequences, approximately 14% seen once. Ophthalmopathy cases met thresholds of Clinical Activity Score at least 3, NOSPECS grade at least 4 and duration under 3 months. Thyroid ultrasound and orbital computed tomography, with clinical symptoms and serum thyroxine and TRAb, informed diagnoses.

The sample consisted of blood. The chain joins TRBV7-2 to TRBJ2-7, with a weak D call TRBD2 (6 bases). This clonotype was sampled from a woman aged 18-29 years with Graves' ophthalmopathy. The CDR3 here is CASSGGEYEQYF. CDR3 sequence (DNA): TGTGCCAGCAGCGGAGGGGAGTACGAGCAGTACTTC.